The 7 T cell receptor beta chains below all came from one sample that was sequenced in a study of beta chain features in type 1 diabetes. Expressed TCRB transcripts were sequenced, since all the RNA that had been isolated was reverse transcribed. Repertoires were generated with immunoSEQ multiplex PCR, while TCRdb's copy carries only in-frame clones and drops some. The repertoire consists of fewer than 900,000 clones, with 15% to 20% occurring once and the leading ten covering about 0.025%. The sample taken for sequencing was naive CD4+ T cells from blood. These receptors came from a woman between 18 and 29 years old in good health.

This clone was seen more than once but under ten times. This chain links TRBV18 with TRBJ1-2; TRBD1 aligns across 7 bases. The CDR3 runs 16 residues. J lost 3 bases, V lost 3 bases, and 10 bases had no gene match. CDR1 KGHSH and CDR2 LQKENI come from the germline V gene. CDR3 nucleotide sequence: TGTGCCAGCTCACCCCTCCTGCGACAGGGAGACTATGGCTACACCTTC. Protein: CASSPLLRQGDYGYTF.

The rearrangement links TRBV15 to TRBJ2-6; D possibly matches TRBD1 or TRBD2 (5 bases each). CDR3 length: 17 residues. V was cut by 0 bases and J by 4 bases, with 13 bases left in between. Germline CDR1 and CDR2: LNHNV and YYDKDF (reference sequence). The CDR3 coding sequence is TGTGCCACCAGCAGAGATCAGGCAGGGAGCGGGGCCAACGTCCTGACTTTC. Amino acid sequence: CATSRDQAGSGANVLTF.

This clone was observed once. The J gene is TRBJ2-7, the V gene TRBV6-5; D is possibly TRBD1 or TRBD2 (5 bases each). This CDR3 has 16 amino acids. Between the trimmed V and J ends, which lost 0 bases and 2 bases, there was a span of 14 bases. Germline CDR1 MNHEY, CDR2 SVGAGI. Written as DNA, the CDR3 is TGTGCCAGCAGTTACTCTTTCGGGACCATCCCCTACGAGCAGTACTTC. Translated: CASSYSFGTIPYEQYF.

The V gene is TRBV27, the J gene TRBJ2-1, with a possible D match to TRBD2 (6 bases). With 3 bases removed from V and 9 bases from J, the gap between germline ends came to 18 bases. This CDR3 has 15 amino acids. Germline-derived CDR1 and CDR2 are MNHEY and SMNVEV (reference sequence). The CDR3 here is CASSFGYTGAVEQFF. CDR3 DNA sequence: TGTGCCAGCAGTTTTGGGTATACGGGAGCTGTTGAGCAGTTCTTC.

V is TRBV7-7 and J is TRBJ2-3; D is undetermined. Germline V gene sequence: CDR1 SSHAT, CDR2 FNYEAQ (reference sequence). The CDR3 has 10 amino acids. This chain's CDR3 is CASLTDTQYF. The DNA for the CDR3 is TGTGCTAGTTTAACAGATACGCAGTATTTT.

The rearrangement joins TRBV28 to TRBJ2-2, with D unclear. Germline CDR1 MDHEN, CDR2 SYDVKM. The V gene lost 6 bases and the J gene lost 5 bases, with 10 bases spanning the gap. The CDR3 totals 13 residues. CDR3: CASSRPWTGELFF. CDR3 DNA: TGTGCCAGCAGCCGGCCTTGGACCGGGGAGCTGTTTTTT.

This rearrangement joins TRBV2 to TRBJ2-7; the D gene is possibly TRBD1 (5 bases). Trimming took off 5 bases at V and 3 bases at J, with 17 bases between the two ends. CDR1 is SNHLY, CDR2 FYNNEI, per germline. There are 15 residues in the CDR3. The CDR3 DNA reads as TGTGCCAGCAGTTCACCGGGCCAAGGGGTCTACGAGCAGTACTTC. It codes for CASSSPGQGVYEQYF.